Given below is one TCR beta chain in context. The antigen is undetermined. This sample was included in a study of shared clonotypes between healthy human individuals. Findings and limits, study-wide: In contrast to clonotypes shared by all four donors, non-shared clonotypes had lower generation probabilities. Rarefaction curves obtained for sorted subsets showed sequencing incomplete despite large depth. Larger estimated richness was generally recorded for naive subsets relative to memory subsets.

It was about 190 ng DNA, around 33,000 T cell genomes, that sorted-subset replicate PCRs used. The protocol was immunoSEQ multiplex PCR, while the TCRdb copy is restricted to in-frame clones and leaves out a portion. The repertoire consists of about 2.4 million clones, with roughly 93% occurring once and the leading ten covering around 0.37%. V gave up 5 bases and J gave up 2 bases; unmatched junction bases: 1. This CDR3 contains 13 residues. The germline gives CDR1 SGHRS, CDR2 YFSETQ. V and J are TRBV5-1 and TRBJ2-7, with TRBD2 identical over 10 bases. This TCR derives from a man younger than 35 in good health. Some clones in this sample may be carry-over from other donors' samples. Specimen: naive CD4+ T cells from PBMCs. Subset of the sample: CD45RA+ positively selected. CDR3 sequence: CASRLAGPYEQYF. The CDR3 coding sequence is TGCGCCAGCAGACTAGCGGGACCCTACGAGCAGTACTTC.